This T cell receptor (beta chain) was found in a study of blood T cell repertoires in COVID-19. Profiled with immunoSEQ multiplex PCR; TCRdb holds only in-frame clones, not every one. The profile shows roughly 330,000 clones, approximately 88% of them singletons. CDR1 and CDR2 from the germline V gene are SEHNR and FQNEAQ (reference sequence). This CDR3 region has 15 residues. With 5 bases removed from V and 7 bases from J, the gap between germline ends came to 21 bases. The chain carries TRBV7-9 and TRBJ2-7; maybe TRBD1 (6 bases). Sequenced: PBMCs or T cells enriched from blood (not recorded which). The origin of this receptor is a man aged 30 to 45 who had recovered from COVID-19. The CDR3: CASSPSGAVNLEQYF. CDR3 DNA sequence: TGTGCCAGCAGCCCTTCAGGGGCTGTGAATTTGGAGCAGTACTTC.